This TCR beta chain emerged from a study of blood T cell repertoires in COVID-19 (TCRdb year 2020). Some background on the complete study: The collaborator samples originated in the United States, Italy and Spain and spanned the acute and convalescent phases of COVID-19. Subjects who had been exposed to COVID-19, were actively infected with it, or had recovered from it provided the deeply sampled blood TCRbeta repertoires that made up the dataset. A freely available public database, intended as a resource for researchers studying the immune response to SARS-CoV-2, is where the repertoires were released. The prospective study material was composed of cDNA or gDNA derived from T cells, B-cell-depleted T cells, or PBMCs. Where HLA class I and class II types were available, the types were taken from metadata supplied by the sample provider, not from assay-based typing. Samples were obtained from the ongoing ImmuneRACE study (first 160 participants) and from 1,200 or so subjects provided by 6 global collaborators. Nearly every sample came with metadata listing a de-identified subject ID, COVID-19 status, age in years and sex. Study-wide findings and limitations: The quantity of clinical and demographic metadata differed by source and by participant and was supplied without curation.

As to this clone: The specificity of this receptor is unknown. The record has no base qualities; no much larger clone is one base away.

Sequences DFQATT (CDR1) and SNEGSKA (CDR2) are obtained from the germline V gene (reference sequence). Trimming costs V 3 bases and J 10 bases, and their ends lie 10 bases apart. Counted from cysteine to phenylalanine, this CDR3 has 11 amino acids. The CDR3 DNA has 33 bases and is translated from base 1. Collaborating institutions collected whole blood in K2EDTA tubes following their own protocols. Collaborator samples were shipped for TCRbeta analysis as frozen whole blood, isolated PBMCs, or DNA extracted from either sample type. TCRbeta CDR3 regions were amplified from genomic DNA by means of the immunoSEQ Assay, a bias-controlled multiplex PCR. The original pipeline was this. The number of nucleated cells in each sample was estimated by amplification of reference gene primers within the assay. To quantify the absolute abundance of each unique TCRbeta CDR3 rearrangement, sequence reads were collapsed and filtered. For each sample, productive Simpson clonality was calculated by taking the square root of Simpson's diversity index across productive rearrangements. Held by TCRdb, this immuneACCESS table contains in-frame sequences only and omits some clones. Under half of the omission traces to an unresolved V gene where checked; the cause of the rest is unknown. That table is the source of V, J and clone size, and D and trimming were worked out from the DNA. This sample holds about 220,000 clones; over 70% were observed only once. Clones ranked in the top ten supply 7% to 8.5% of the sample.

Recombination connected TRBV20-1 to TRBJ2-1; the D region possibly corresponds to TRBD2 (6 bases align). The source of this sequence is a woman in her seventies with acute or convalescent COVID-19. Sequenced: peripheral blood. Here is the DNA: TGCAGTGCTAGGGAGGGTCGAGAGCAGTTCTTC. It encodes CSAREGREQFF.